This TCR beta chain was obtained from a study of cytomegalovirus exposure and HLA in healthy donors. The study ran its PCR with 60 Vbeta and 13 Jbeta primers. Profiled with immunoSEQ multiplex PCR; TCRdb holds only in-frame clones, not every one. Here the sample spans roughly 100,000 clones, 60% to 75% being singletons. Germline values: CDR1 SGHRS, CDR2 YFSETQ. The CDR3 is 13 amino acids. The V end was cut by 2 bases, the J end by 5 bases, with 10 bases between. Sequenced material: PBMCs. The TCR comes from a man aged 50 to 60 in good health and CMV-seronegative. V is TRBV5-1 and J is TRBJ1-1, with D possibly being TRBD1 (6 bases). CDR3: CASSFPGETEAFF. DNA for the CDR3: TGCGCCAGCAGCTTCCCAGGGGAGACTGAAGCTTTCTTT.